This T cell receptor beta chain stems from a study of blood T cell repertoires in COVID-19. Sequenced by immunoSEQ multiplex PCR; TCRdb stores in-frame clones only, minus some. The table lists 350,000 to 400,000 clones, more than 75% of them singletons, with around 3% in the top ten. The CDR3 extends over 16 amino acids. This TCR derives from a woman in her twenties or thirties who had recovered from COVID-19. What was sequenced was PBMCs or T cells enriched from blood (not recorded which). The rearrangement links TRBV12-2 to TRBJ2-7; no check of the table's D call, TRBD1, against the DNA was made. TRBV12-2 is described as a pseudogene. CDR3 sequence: CASRRRDRGRFYEQYF. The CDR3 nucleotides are TGTGCAAGTCGCCGCCGGGACAGGGGGCGCTTTTACGAGCAGTACTTC.